The entry below describes one T cell receptor (beta chain). Its specificity is unknown. This record comes from a study of cytomegalovirus exposure and HLA in healthy donors. Study outcomes and limitations: Subsequent analysis showed first-cohort TCR clusters tending to co-occur in 120 validation repertoires. Cytomegalovirus-associated TCR beta chains were listed, numbering 150 to 200.

Using immunoSEQ multiplex PCR, the repertoire was profiled, and TCRdb retains in-frame clones only, with some absent. The sample yields around 200,000 clones, about 90% seen once. V was pared by 2 bases and J by 8 bases, with 21 bases between. Per germline, CDR1 SQVTM and CDR2 ANQGSEA. This CDR3 is built from 15 residues. The chain recombines TRBV29-1 with TRBJ1-2; TRBD1 might be the D (6 bases). The TCR originated in a woman aged 18-29 years in good health and CMV-seronegative. Sequenced sample: PBMCs. The CDR3 protein is CSVEPAYTGFYGYTF. The CDR3 DNA is TGCAGCGTTGAACCCGCCTACACAGGGTTCTACGGCTACACCTTC.